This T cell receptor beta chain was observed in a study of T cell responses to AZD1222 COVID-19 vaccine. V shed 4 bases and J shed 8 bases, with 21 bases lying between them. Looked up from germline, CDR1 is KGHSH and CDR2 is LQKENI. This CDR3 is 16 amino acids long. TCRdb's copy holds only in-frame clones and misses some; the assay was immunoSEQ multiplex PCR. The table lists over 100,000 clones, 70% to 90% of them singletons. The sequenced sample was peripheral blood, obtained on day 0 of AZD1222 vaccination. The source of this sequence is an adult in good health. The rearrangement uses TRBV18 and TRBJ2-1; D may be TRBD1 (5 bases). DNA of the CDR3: TGTGCCAGCTCACGACGTCCAGCAGGGTCCTTCGATGAGCAGTTCTTC. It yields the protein CASSRRPAGSFDEQFF.